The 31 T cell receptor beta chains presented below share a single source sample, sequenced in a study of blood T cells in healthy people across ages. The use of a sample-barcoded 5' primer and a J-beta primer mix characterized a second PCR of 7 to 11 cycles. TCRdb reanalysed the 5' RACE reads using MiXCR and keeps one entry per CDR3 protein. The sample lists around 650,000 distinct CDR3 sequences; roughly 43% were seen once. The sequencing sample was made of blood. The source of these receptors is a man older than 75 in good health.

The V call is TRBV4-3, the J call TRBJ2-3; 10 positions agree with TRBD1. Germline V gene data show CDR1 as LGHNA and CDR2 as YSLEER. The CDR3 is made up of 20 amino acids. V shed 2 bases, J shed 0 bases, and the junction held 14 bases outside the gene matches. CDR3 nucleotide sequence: TGCGCCAGCAGCCAAATTCGGGCGGGACAGGGGACCGCTAGCACAGATACGCAGTATTTT. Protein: CASSQIRAGQGTASTDTQYF.

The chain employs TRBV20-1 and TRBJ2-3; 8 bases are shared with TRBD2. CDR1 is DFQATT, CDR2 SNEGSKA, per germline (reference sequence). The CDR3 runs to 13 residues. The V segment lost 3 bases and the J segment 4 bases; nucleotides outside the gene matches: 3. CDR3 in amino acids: CSASGGAPDTQYF. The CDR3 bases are TGCAGTGCTAGCGGGGGGGCCCCAGATACGCAGTATTTT.

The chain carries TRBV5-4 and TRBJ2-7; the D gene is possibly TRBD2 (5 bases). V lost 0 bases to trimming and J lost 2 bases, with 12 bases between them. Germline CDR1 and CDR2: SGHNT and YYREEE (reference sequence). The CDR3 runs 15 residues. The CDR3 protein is CASSLGRGITYEQYF. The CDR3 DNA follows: TGTGCCAGCAGCTTGGGACGGGGAATTACCTACGAGCAGTACTTC.

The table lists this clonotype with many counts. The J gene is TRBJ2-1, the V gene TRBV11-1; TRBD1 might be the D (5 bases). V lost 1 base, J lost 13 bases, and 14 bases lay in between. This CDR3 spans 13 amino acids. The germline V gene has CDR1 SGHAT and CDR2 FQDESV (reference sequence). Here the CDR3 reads CASSLGDNRKQFF. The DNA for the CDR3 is TGTGCCAGCAGCTTAGGGGATAACAGGAAACAGTTCTTC.

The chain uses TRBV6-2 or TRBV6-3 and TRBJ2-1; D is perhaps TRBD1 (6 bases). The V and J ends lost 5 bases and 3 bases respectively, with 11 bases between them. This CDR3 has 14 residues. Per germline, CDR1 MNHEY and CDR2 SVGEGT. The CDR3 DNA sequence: TGTGCCAGCAGTGTCGGACAGCACTACAATGAGCAGTTCTTC. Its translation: CASSVGQHYNEQFF.

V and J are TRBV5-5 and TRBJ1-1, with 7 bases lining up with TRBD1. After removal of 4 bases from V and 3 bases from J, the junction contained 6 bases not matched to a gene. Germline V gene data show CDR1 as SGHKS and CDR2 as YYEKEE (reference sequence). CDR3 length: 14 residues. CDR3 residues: CASSPYRGYTEAFF. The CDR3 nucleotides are TGTGCCAGCAGCCCCTACAGGGGATACACTGAAGCTTTCTTT.

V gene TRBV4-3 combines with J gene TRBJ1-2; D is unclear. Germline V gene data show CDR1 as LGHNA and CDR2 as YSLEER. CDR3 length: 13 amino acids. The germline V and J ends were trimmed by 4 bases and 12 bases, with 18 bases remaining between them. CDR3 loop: CASSPQVFRGHTF. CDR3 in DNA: TGCGCCAGCAGCCCTCAAGTCTTTCGAGGCCACACCTTC.

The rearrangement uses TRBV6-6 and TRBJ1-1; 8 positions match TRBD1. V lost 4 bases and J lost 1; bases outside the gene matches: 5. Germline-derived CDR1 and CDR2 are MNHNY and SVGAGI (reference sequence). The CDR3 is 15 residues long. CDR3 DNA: TGTGCCAGCAGTTCAGCCGACAGGGGGAACACTGAAGCTTTCTTT. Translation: CASSSADRGNTEAFF.

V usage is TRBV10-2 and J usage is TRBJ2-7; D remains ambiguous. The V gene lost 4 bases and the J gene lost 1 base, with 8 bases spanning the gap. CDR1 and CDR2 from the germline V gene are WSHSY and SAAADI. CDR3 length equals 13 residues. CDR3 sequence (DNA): TGCGCCAGCAGTGTGAAGGATTCCTACGAGCAGTACTTC. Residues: CASSVKDSYEQYF.

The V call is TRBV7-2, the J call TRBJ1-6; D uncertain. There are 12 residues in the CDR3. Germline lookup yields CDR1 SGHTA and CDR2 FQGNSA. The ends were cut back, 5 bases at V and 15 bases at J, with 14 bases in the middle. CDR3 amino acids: CASSPRAQSLHF. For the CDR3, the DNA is TGTGCCAGCAGCCCGAGGGCGCAGAGCCTCCACTTT.

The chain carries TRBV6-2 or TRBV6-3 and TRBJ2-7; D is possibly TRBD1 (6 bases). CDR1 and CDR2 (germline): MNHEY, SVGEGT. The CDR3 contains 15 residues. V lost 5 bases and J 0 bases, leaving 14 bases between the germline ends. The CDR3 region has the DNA TGTGCCAGCAGTCTAGGGGGTTGGAGCTCCTACGAGCAGTACTTC. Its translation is CASSLGGWSSYEQYF.

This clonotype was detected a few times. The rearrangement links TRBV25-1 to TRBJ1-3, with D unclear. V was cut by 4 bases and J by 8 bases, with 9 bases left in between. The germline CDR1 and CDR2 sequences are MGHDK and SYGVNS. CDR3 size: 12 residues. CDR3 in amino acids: CASSVAGHTIYF. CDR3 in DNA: TGTGCCAGCAGTGTGGCAGGACACACCATATATTTT. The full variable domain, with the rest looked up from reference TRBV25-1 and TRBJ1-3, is EADIYQTPRYLVIGTGKKITLECSQTMGHDKMYWYQQDPGMELHLIHYSYGVNSTEKGDLSSESTVSRIRTEHFPLTLESARPSHTSQYLCASSVAGHTIYFGEGSWLTVV.

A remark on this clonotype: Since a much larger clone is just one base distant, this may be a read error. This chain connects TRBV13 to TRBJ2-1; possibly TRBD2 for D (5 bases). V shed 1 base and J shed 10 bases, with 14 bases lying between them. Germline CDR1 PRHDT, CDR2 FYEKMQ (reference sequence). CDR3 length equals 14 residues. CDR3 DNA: TGTGCCAGCAGCTTAGATCCGAGGGCCCACGAGCAGTTCTTC. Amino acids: CASSLDPRAHEQFF. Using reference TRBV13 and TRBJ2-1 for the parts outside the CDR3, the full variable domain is AAGVIQSPRHLIKEKRETATLKCYPIPRHDTVYWYQQGPGQDPQFLISFYEKMQSDKGSIPDRFSAQQFSDYHSELNMSSLELGDSALYFCASSLDPRAHEQFFGPGTRLTVL.

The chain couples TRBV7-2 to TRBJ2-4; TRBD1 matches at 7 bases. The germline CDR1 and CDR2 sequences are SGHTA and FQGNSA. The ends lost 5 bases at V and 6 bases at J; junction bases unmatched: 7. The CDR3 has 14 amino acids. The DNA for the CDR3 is TGTGCCAGCAGCCAGAACAGGGGAGCAAACATTCAGTACTTC. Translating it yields CASSQNRGANIQYF.

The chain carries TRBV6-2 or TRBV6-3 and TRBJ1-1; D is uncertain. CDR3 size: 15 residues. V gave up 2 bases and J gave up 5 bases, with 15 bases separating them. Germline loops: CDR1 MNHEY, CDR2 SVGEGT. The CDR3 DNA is TGTGCCAGCAGTTACGGCAGTCGGGTGGGAACTGAAGCTTTCTTT. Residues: CASSYGSRVGTEAFF.

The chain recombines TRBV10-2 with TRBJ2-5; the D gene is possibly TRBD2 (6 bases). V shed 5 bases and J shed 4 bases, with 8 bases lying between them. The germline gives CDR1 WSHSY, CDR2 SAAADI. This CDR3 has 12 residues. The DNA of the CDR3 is TGCGCCAGCAGTATCGGGAGAGAGACCCAGTACTTC. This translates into CASSIGRETQYF.

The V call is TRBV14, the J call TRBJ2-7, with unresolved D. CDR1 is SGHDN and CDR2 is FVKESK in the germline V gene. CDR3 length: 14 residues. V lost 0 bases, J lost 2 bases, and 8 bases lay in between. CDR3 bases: TGTGCCAGCAGCCAAGAGGCAGGCACCTACGAGCAGTACTTC. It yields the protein CASSQEAGTYEQYF.

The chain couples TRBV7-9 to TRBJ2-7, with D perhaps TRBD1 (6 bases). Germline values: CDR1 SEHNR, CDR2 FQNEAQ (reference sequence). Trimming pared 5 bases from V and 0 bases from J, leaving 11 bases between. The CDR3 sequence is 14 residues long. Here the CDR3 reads CASSPMGASYEQYF. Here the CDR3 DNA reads TGTGCCAGCAGCCCCATGGGGGCCTCCTACGAGCAGTACTTC.

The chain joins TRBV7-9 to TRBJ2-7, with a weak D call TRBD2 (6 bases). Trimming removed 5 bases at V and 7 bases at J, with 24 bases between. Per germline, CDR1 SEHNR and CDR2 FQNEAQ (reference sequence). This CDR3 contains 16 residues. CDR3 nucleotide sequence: TGTGCCAGCAGCGTAGAGTCCGGGACTCACTACAATGAGCAGTACTTC. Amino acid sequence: CASSVESGTHYNEQYF.

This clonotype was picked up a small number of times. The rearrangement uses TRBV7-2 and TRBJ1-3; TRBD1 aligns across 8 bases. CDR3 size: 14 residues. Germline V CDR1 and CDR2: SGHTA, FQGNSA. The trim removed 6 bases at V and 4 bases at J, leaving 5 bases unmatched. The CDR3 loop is CASSWTGTGNTIYF. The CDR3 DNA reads TGTGCCAGCAGTTGGACAGGGACGGGAAACACCATATATTTT.

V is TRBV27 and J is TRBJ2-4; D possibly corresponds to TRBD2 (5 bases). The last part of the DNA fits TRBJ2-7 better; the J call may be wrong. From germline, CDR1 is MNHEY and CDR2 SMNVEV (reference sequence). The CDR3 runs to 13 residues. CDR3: CATGEYVASEQYF. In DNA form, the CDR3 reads TGTGCCACTGGGGAGTATGTGGCCTCCGAGCAGTACTTC.

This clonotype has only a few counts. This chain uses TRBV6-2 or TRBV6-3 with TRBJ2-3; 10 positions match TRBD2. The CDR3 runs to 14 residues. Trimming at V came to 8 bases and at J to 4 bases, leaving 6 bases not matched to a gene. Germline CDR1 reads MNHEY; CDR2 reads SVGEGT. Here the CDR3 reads CASRAGGLPDTQYF. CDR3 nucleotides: TGTGCCAGCCGAGCGGGGGGGCTACCAGATACGCAGTATTTT.

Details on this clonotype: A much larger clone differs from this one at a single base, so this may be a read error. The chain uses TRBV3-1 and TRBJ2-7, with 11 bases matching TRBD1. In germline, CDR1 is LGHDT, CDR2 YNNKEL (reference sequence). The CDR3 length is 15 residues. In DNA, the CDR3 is TGTGTCAGCAGCCCTGGACAGGGGGCCGCCTACGAGCAGTACTTC. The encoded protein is CVSSPGQGAAYEQYF.

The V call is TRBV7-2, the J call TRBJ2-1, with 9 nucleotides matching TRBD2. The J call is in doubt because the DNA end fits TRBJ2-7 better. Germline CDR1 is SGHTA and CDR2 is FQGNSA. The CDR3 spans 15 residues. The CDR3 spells CASSLGRGGYNEQYF. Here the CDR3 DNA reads TGTGCCAGCAGCTTAGGGCGGGGGGGGTACAATGAGCAGTACTTC.

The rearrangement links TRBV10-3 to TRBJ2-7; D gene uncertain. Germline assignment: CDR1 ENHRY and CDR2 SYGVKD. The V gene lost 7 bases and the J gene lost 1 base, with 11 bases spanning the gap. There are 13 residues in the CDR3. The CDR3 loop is CAITGQASYEQYF. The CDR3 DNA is TGTGCCATCACTGGGCAGGCATCCTACGAGCAGTACTTC.

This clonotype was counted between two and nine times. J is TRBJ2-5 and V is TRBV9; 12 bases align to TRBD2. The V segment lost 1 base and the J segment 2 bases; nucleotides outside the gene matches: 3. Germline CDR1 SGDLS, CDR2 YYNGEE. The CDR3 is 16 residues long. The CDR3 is CASSVQLAGGQETQYF. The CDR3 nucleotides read TGTGCCAGCAGCGTACAACTAGCGGGGGGTCAAGAGACCCAGTACTTC.

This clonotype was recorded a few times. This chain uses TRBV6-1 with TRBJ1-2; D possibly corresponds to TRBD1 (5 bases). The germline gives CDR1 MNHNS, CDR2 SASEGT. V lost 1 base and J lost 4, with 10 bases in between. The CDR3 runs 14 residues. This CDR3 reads CASSEGGRAYGYTF. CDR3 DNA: TGTGCCAGCAGTGAAGGCGGCAGGGCCTATGGCTACACCTTC.

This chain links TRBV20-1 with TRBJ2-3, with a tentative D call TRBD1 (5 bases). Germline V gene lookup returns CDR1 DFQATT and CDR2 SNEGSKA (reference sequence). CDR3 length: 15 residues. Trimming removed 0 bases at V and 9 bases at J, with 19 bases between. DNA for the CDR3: TGCAGTGCTAGAGATAGGGGAACTGGCTTAGGGACGCAGTATTTT. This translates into CSARDRGTGLGTQYF.

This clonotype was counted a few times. The CDR3 nucleotides are TGTGCCAGCAGTGAATACAGGGGAGGTGAGCAGTTCTTC. Protein: CASSEYRGGEQFF. This chain connects TRBV6-4 to TRBJ2-1, with D possibly TRBD1 on 7 matching bases. From germline, CDR1 is MRHNA and CDR2 SNTAGT. This CDR3 spans 13 amino acids. V was shortened by 3 bases and J by 9 bases, with 12 bases between the two germline ends.

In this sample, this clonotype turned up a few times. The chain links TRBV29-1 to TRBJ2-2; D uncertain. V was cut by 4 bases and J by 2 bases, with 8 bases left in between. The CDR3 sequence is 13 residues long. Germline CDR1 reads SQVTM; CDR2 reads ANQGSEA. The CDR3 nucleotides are TGCAGCGTTGGGTCGGGTAACACCGGGGAGCTGTTTTTT. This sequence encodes CSVGSGNTGELFF.

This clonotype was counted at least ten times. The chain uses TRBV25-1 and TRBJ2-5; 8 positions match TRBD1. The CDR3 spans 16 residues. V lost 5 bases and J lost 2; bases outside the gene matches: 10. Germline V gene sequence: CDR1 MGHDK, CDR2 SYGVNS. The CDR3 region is CASSPFQGARQETQYF. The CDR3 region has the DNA TGTGCCAGCAGTCCGTTTCAGGGGGCGCGGCAAGAGACCCAGTACTTC.